The 30 T cell receptor beta chains listed next were all sequenced from one sample in a study of shared T cell receptors in the human thymus. Clones were read by immunoSEQ multiplex PCR, and TCRdb kept only the in-frame ones, dropping some. Counted here are roughly 710,000 clones, 75% to 90% occurring once; the ten biggest clones make up roughly 0.01%. Separately, the same data were catalogued under a study of human thymus T cells.

The sequenced material came from thymocytes. These receptor sequences come from a girl under two years old with a congenital heart defect.

This chain links TRBV2 with TRBJ2-4, with 11 positions matching TRBD2. Germline CDR1 is SNHLY and CDR2 is FYNNEI. After removal of 1 base from V and 0 bases from J, the junction contained 8 bases not matched to a gene. There are 19 residues in the CDR3. CDR3 DNA: TGTGCCAGCAGTGAAGACCCTAGCGGGGGGCCCCTAGCCAAAAACATTCAGTACTTC. Amino acids: CASSEDPSGGPLAKNIQYF.

The rearrangement uses TRBV10-3 and TRBJ2-7; possible D gene TRBD1, 6 bases. The germline CDR1 and CDR2 sequences are ENHRY and SYGVKD. The CDR3 sequence is 13 residues long. The V end lost 5 bases, the J end lost 3 bases, and 11 bases lay between the germline ends. The CDR3 nucleotides are TGTGCCATCAGTCCGGGACACTACTACGAGCAGTACTTC. This gives the protein CAISPGHYYEQYF.

The chain's CDR3 is CASSPGTGNTGELFF. CDR3 sequence (DNA): TGCGCCAGCAGCCCCGGGACAGGGAACACCGGGGAGCTGTTTTTT. This chain links TRBV5-1 with TRBJ2-2; TRBD1 matches at 8 bases. CDR1 and CDR2 from the germline V gene are SGHRS and YFSETQ. The CDR3 is 15 amino acids. After removal of 4 bases from V and 1 base from J, the junction contained 3 bases not matched to a gene.

The CDR3 loop is CAWSPPITGIFSGNTIYF. CDR3 nucleotides: TGTGCCTGGAGTCCCCCCATCACAGGCATCTTCTCTGGAAACACCATATATTTT. The chain is built from TRBV30 and TRBJ1-3; a possible D gene is TRBD1 (5 bases). Germline loops: CDR1 GTSNPN, CDR2 SVGIG (reference sequence). The germline V and J ends were trimmed by 2 bases and 0 bases, with 20 bases remaining between them. There are 18 residues in the CDR3.

The V call is TRBV2, the J call TRBJ2-5, with 9 bases that match TRBD2. Germline values: CDR1 SNHLY, CDR2 FYNNEI. The V gene end was trimmed by 2 bases and the J gene end by 1 base; junction bases not matched to a gene: 2. This CDR3 spans 15 amino acids. CDR3: CASSEWRGGQETQYF. In DNA, the CDR3 is TGTGCCAGCAGTGAATGGCGGGGGGGCCAAGAGACCCAGTACTTC.

V usage is TRBV10-3 and J usage is TRBJ2-3, with 11 positions matching TRBD1. Germline V gene data show CDR1 as ENHRY and CDR2 as SYGVKD. Trimming took 3 bases from V and 0 from J; bases not matched to a gene: 23. The CDR3 has 23 residues. The CDR3 DNA reads as TGTGCCATCAGTGAACCGAACCATCTGAGCCGGGACAGGGGGATTCCTAGCACAGATACGCAGTATTTT. Its protein is CAISEPNHLSRDRGIPSTDTQYF.

J is TRBJ2-3 and V is TRBV27, with a possible D match to TRBD1 (6 bases). Germline V gene sequence: CDR1 MNHEY, CDR2 SMNVEV (reference sequence). Trimming shortened V by 6 bases and J by 1 base, and 20 bases separated the two germline ends. This CDR3 is built from 17 residues. The CDR3 loop reads CASRGRGIFWGTDTQYF. For the CDR3, the DNA is TGTGCCAGCAGGGGCAGGGGAATCTTTTGGGGCACAGATACGCAGTATTTT.

This sequence joins TRBV15 and TRBJ1-1, with D maybe TRBD1 (6 bases). CDR1 LNHNV and CDR2 YYDKDF come from the germline V gene (reference sequence). Trimming cost V 0 bases and J 2 bases, with 22 bases left between them. The length of the CDR3 is 19 residues. The CDR3 protein is CATSRDKERGGGLNTEAFF. In DNA form, the CDR3 reads TGTGCCACCAGCAGAGATAAGGAGAGAGGGGGGGGCCTTAACACTGAAGCTTTCTTT.

The chain carries TRBV9 and TRBJ2-7, with unresolved D. The V gene's germline CDR1 is SGDLS and CDR2 YYNGEE. Between the trimmed V and J ends, which lost 4 bases and 2 bases, there was a span of 13 bases. The CDR3 length is 14 residues. This CDR3 is CASSPLVTAYEQYF. CDR3 nucleotide sequence: TGTGCCAGCAGCCCCCTAGTAACGGCCTACGAGCAGTACTTC.

This chain links TRBV15 with TRBJ1-2; D may be TRBD1 (6 bases). Germline V gene lookup returns CDR1 LNHNV and CDR2 YYDKDF (reference sequence). The ends were cut back, 0 bases at V and 7 bases at J, with 18 bases in the middle. The CDR3 is 16 residues long. The CDR3 reads CATSRDMGAEVCGYTF. The DNA for the CDR3 is TGTGCCACCAGCAGAGATATGGGGGCGGAGGTGTGTGGCTACACCTTC.

V and J are TRBV10-2 and TRBJ2-5; 9 positions match TRBD2. The J call may not be correct, given that the DNA end is closer to TRBJ2-7. CDR1 is WSHSY and CDR2 is SAAADI in the germline V gene. The CDR3 has 15 amino acids. CDR3 nucleotide sequence: TGCGCCAGCAGGGGCCCGCGGGGGGGCCGTGACGAGCAGTACTTC. This sequence encodes CASRGPRGGRDEQYF.

V gene TRBV25-1 combines with J gene TRBJ1-5; TRBD1 is a possible D gene (6 bases). Trimming took off 4 bases at V and 7 bases at J, with 8 bases between the two ends. From germline, CDR1 is MGHDK and CDR2 SYGVNS. The CDR3 is 12 residues long. The CDR3 sequence is CASSADRQPQHF. The CDR3, as DNA: TGTGCCAGCAGTGCCGACAGGCAGCCCCAGCATTTT.

The chain uses TRBV6-5 and TRBJ1-6; maybe TRBD1 (5 bases). CDR1 and CDR2 from the germline V gene are MNHEY and SVGAGI. The CDR3 is 13 amino acids. Trimming removed 8 bases from V and 13 bases from J, with 18 bases in between. The CDR3 region is CASGVGTPNPLHF. The CDR3 DNA follows: TGTGCCAGCGGGGTAGGGACTCCCAATCCCCTCCACTTT.

The genes are TRBV4-3 and TRBJ1-4; 8 bases map to TRBD1. The CDR3 is 18 residues long. Trimming removed 4 bases from V and 7 bases from J; junction bases left unmatched: 17. Looked up from germline, CDR1 is LGHNA and CDR2 is YSLEER. CDR3 in amino acids: CASSPTQDRTGRGEKLFF. Here the CDR3 DNA reads TGCGCCAGCAGCCCGACCCAGGATCGGACAGGGAGAGGTGAAAAACTGTTTTTT.

This clone was detected a few times. The V call is TRBV6-5, the J call TRBJ1-2; 7 positions match TRBD1. The CDR3 consists of 12 residues. In germline, CDR1 is MNHEY, CDR2 SVGAGI. V lost 8 bases to trimming and J lost 6 bases; unmatched junction nucleotides: 6. The CDR3 protein is CASRTGADGYTF. CDR3 nucleotide sequence: TGTGCCAGCCGCACAGGGGCTGATGGCTACACCTTC.

The chain uses TRBV19 and TRBJ1-1; 9 positions agree with TRBD1. Per the germline V gene, CDR1 is LNHDA and CDR2 is SQIVND (reference sequence). J gave up 7 bases and V 5 bases, and 11 bases lay outside the gene matches. The CDR3 is 15 amino acids. CDR3 nucleotides: TGTGCCAGTAGTCCGATCCGGGACAGGGTGTATGAAGCTTTCTTT. Translated: CASSPIRDRVYEAFF.

The rearrangement links TRBV6-6 to TRBJ1-6; unclear D gene. Germline V gene sequence: CDR1 MNHNY, CDR2 SVGAGI (reference sequence). The CDR3 has 15 residues. V was trimmed by 5 bases and J by 0 bases, leaving 8 bases between them. The DNA of the CDR3 is TGTGCCAGCAGTCAACAGAGCTCCTATAATTCACCCCTCCACTTT. It specifies CASSQQSSYNSPLHF.

The chain recombines TRBV12-5 with TRBJ1-2, with a possible D match to TRBD1 (6 bases). This CDR3 is built from 17 residues. In germline, CDR1 is LGHNT, CDR2 FRNRAP. Trimming cost V 1 base and J 2 bases, with 17 bases left between them. The chain's CDR3 is CASGLEPDRQENYGYTF. The DNA of the CDR3 is TGTGCTAGTGGTTTGGAACCCGACCGACAGGAAAACTATGGCTACACCTTC.

The rearrangement links TRBV5-1 to TRBJ1-2; TRBD1 agrees at 8 bases. Trimming at V came to 5 bases and at J to 5 bases, leaving 14 bases not matched to a gene. The CDR3 contains 16 residues. CDR1 and CDR2 (germline): SGHRS, YFSETQ. CDR3 residues: CASSRGTGGNEYGYTF. CDR3 coding DNA: TGCGCCAGCAGTCGGGGCACAGGGGGAAATGAATATGGCTACACCTTC. The variable domain in full, completed from reference TRBV5-1 and TRBJ1-2, reads KAGVTQTPRYLIKTRGQQVTLSCSPISGHRSVSWYQQTPGQGLQFLFEYFSETQRNKGNFPGRFSGRQFSNSRSEMNVSTLELGDSALYLCASSRGTGGNEYGYTFGSGTRLTVV.

V usage is TRBV12-5 and J usage is TRBJ2-6; TRBD2 is a possible D gene (5 bases). The V end was cut by 1 base, the J end by 0 bases, with 22 bases between. Germline loops: CDR1 LGHNT, CDR2 FRNRAP. The CDR3 covers 21 residues. CDR3 in amino acids: CASGLARHNNKAGSGANVLTF. CDR3 DNA sequence: TGTGCTAGTGGTTTGGCCCGACATAACAACAAGGCGGGCTCTGGGGCCAACGTCCTGACTTTC.

This clone has a single count. The gene calls are TRBV5-6 and TRBJ1-3; 9 bases are a match to TRBD1. The germline gives CDR1 SGHDT, CDR2 YYEEEE. V trimming: 4 bases; J trimming: 8 bases; junction bases outside the gene matches: 10. The CDR3 contains 15 residues. CDR3 amino acids: CASSLTGTGPDTIYF. The DNA for the CDR3 is TGTGCCAGCAGCCTTACAGGGACAGGGCCTGACACCATATATTTT.

The J gene is TRBJ1-2, the V gene TRBV7-9; 8 positions match TRBD1. The CDR3 consists of 15 residues. Germline CDR1 SEHNR, CDR2 FQNEAQ (reference sequence). The DNA of the CDR3 is TGTGTCCCGACGCCAGACCAGGGGGCTAGCTATGGCTACACCTTC. It specifies CVPTPDQGASYGYTF. Based on the CDR3 plus reference TRBV7-9 and TRBJ1-2, the full variable domain is DTGVSQNPRHKITKRGQNVTFRCDPISEHNRLYWYRQTLGQGPEFLTYFQNEAQLEKSRLLSDRFSAERPKGSFSTLEIQRTEQGDSAMYLCVPTPDQGASYGYTFGSGTRLTVV.

V and J are TRBV15 and TRBJ2-2; TRBD2 aligns across 13 bases. The germline CDR1 and CDR2 sequences are LNHNV and YYDKDF (reference sequence). The CDR3 contains 19 residues. The J segment lost 4 bases and the V segment lost 4 bases, leaving 12 bases of the junction unmatched. The CDR3 sequence is CATSTRLAGGHTVTGELFF. The CDR3 DNA reads TGTGCCACCAGCACTAGACTAGCGGGGGGCCATACAGTCACCGGGGAGCTGTTTTTT.

The gene calls are TRBV18 and TRBJ1-1; 7 bases are a match to TRBD1. The CDR3 contains 16 residues. The V gene's germline CDR1 is KGHSH and CDR2 LQKENI. Trimming took 2 bases from V and 4 from J; bases not matched to a gene: 10. Here the CDR3 DNA reads TGTGCCAGCTCACCAAAGACAGGGTACGAAGTCACTGAAGCTTTCTTT. It is translated as CASSPKTGYEVTEAFF.

V usage is TRBV6-1 and J usage is TRBJ1-2; 7 bases map to TRBD1. The length of the CDR3 is 12 residues. The V gene's germline CDR1 is MNHNS and CDR2 SASEGT. V lost 7 bases to trimming and J lost 7 bases; unmatched junction nucleotides: 6. CDR3 protein: CASKERTGGYTF. The CDR3 coding sequence is TGTGCCAGCAAGGAAAGGACAGGTGGCTACACCTTC.

This clone appeared a single time. The chain carries TRBV10-3 and TRBJ1-2; D remains ambiguous. Germline CDR1 ENHRY, CDR2 SYGVKD. CDR3 length equals 14 residues. V was cut by 3 bases and J by 0 bases, with 8 bases left in between. The CDR3 nucleotides read TGTGCCATCAGTGACGGCAGGCCTAACTATGGCTACACCTTC. Amino acids: CAISDGRPNYGYTF.

The CDR3 nucleotides are TGTGCCAGCAGTTTGTACAGGTGGGTTGGCGCTTTCTTT. This encodes CASSLYRWVGAFF. The chain combines TRBV28 with TRBJ1-1; D might be TRBD1 (5 bases). The CDR3 is 13 amino acids. Germline CDR1 is MDHEN and CDR2 is SYDVKM. V was trimmed by 3 bases and J by 11 bases, leaving 16 bases between them. The full variable domain, completed using reference TRBV28 and TRBJ1-1, is DVKVTQSSRYLVKRTGEKVFLECVQDMDHENMFWYRQDPGLGLRLIYFSYDVKMKEKGDIPEGYSVSREKKERFSLILESASTNQTSMYLCASSLYRWVGAFFGQGTRLTVV.

V and J are TRBV10-3 and TRBJ2-7; 13 bases line up with TRBD2. Germline CDR1 reads ENHRY; CDR2 reads SYGVKD. Trimming took 6 bases from V and 6 from J; bases not matched to a gene: 11. There are 16 residues in the CDR3. CDR3 sequence: CAISPKGGLAGCEQYF. The CDR3, as DNA: TGTGCCATCAGCCCTAAGGGGGGACTAGCGGGGTGCGAGCAGTACTTC.

This chain uses TRBV12-5 with TRBJ2-5, with 16 positions matching TRBD2. The CDR3 is 19 amino acids. The junction had 9 bases not matched to a gene; V was cut back by 0 bases and J by 5 bases. The germline gives CDR1 LGHNT, CDR2 FRNRAP. CDR3 in DNA: TGTGCTAGTGGTTTGGTACCGCCGGGACTAGCGGGGGGGCCGGAGACCCAGTACTTC. Translation: CASGLVPPGLAGGPETQYF.

The chain has TRBV11-1 and TRBJ1-1, with D maybe TRBD1 (5 bases). V lost 5 bases and J lost 1, with 17 bases in between. The germline V gene has CDR1 SGHAT and CDR2 FQDESV (reference sequence). This CDR3 spans 16 amino acids. This CDR3 is CASSPGGVLPNTEAFF. The CDR3 bases are TGTGCCAGCAGCCCGGGGGGTGTATTACCGAACACTGAAGCTTTCTTT.